This record covers a single T cell receptor beta chain. Participant-reported clinical history was the basis for cohort assignment. Someone with COVID-19 had been met by exposed participants within 2 weeks before study entry. Repertoires were generated with immunoSEQ multiplex PCR, while TCRdb's copy carries only in-frame clones and drops some. The sample has around 250,000 clones, roughly 84% seen once. The CDR3 extends over 12 amino acids. Trimming removed 6 bases from V and 2 bases from J, with 8 bases in between. The data were taken from a study of blood T cell repertoires in COVID-19. Study in general: Material from acute and convalescent COVID-19 was sourced from the United States, Italy and Spain. The analysed material was cDNA or gDNA that came from T cells, B-cell-depleted T cells, or PBMCs.

Material: PBMCs or T cells enriched from blood (not recorded which). V gene TRBV12-3 or TRBV12-4 combines with J gene TRBJ2-7; no firm D call. The source of this sequence is a woman aged 45-65 years who had been exposed to COVID-19. The DNA of the CDR3 is TGTGCCAGCAGCCCGTCTCCCTACGAGCAGTACTTC. Protein: CASSPSPYEQYF.